This TCR beta chain was captured in a study of shared clonotypes between healthy human individuals. Profiled with immunoSEQ multiplex PCR; TCRdb holds only in-frame clones, not every one. The table shows 1 million to 1.2 million clones, with roughly 80% occurring only once. With respect to this clone: Additional DNA sequences in this sample encode the identical CDR3.

Subsets obtained from CD4+ cells comprised CD45RA+ naive and CD45RA-negative memory cells. The receptor was derived from a man younger than 30 in good health. Some clones in this sample may be carry-over from other donors' samples. Sequenced material: memory CD4+ T cells from PBMCs. Subset described: CD45RA-negative fraction.

This CDR3 is CATSRAGASSYEQYF. CDR3 bases: TGTGCCACCAGCAGAGCGGGAGCGAGCTCCTACGAGCAGTACTTC. The chain couples TRBV15 to TRBJ2-7, with a tentative D call TRBD2 (6 bases). The V gene's germline CDR1 is LNHNV and CDR2 YYDKDF (reference sequence). The CDR3 is 15 residues long. Trimming took 1 base from V and 0 from J, leaving 10 bases between them.